A single sample gave rise to the 18 T cell receptor beta chains below, sequenced in a study of tumor-infiltrating lymphocytes in primary liver carcinoma. The roughly 20-34 mg bulk tissue piece was not sorted before simultaneous RNA and DNA extraction. Total RNA (roughly 530 ng) served as template for TCR beta cDNA synthesis primed by a constant-region primer. Employing slightly modified ARM-PCR, three nested multiplex PCR rounds were run, and these gave rise to the TCR beta libraries. The first two PCR rounds, around 11 cycles each, used TRBV1-TRBV30 forward primers and a C-beta reverse primer. TCRdb independently ran MiXCR on the multiplex PCR reads; one entry per CDR3 protein. This sample has 65,000 to 90,000 distinct CDR3 sequences, with around 70% found just once. The specimen was liver tumor tissue from sampling region 1. The subset was: tumor region T1, superior pole. These TCRs come from a middle-aged man with primary liver carcinoma and hepatitis B virus infection.

As to this clonotype: One end of the junction is discordant with germline, which a read error may explain. V gene TRBV10-1 combines with J gene TRBJ1-1, with 8 bases matching TRBD1. The CDR3 is made up of 12 amino acids. Germline CDR1 is WNHNN and CDR2 is SYGVQD (reference sequence). This chain's CDR3 is CASSAGQGDAFF. The CDR3 DNA reads as TGCGCCAGCAGTGCTGGACAGGGAGATGCTTTCTTC.

Details on this clonotype: Since no conserved phenylalanine or tryptophan closes the CDR3, a read error is the likely cause. This chain connects TRBV5-4 to TRBJ2-5; 10 bases line up with TRBD2. Looked up from germline, CDR1 is SGHNT and CDR2 is YYREEE (reference sequence). Germline trimming cut 8 bases from V and 9 bases from J; bases unmatched to any gene: 13. The CDR3 totals 14 residues. CDR3 nucleotides: TGTGCCAGTAGCGGGGGGACAGAATGGGAGGCCCAGTACTTA. Encoded protein: CASSGGTEWEAQYL.

Regarding this clonotype: Germline is not matched at one junction end, which may reflect a read error. The genes are TRBV6-5 and TRBJ2-7, with D perhaps TRBD1 or TRBD2 (6 bases each). The CDR3 length is 13 residues. The V gene's germline CDR1 is MNHEY and CDR2 SVGAGI. CDR3 residues: CASSRDGGYEQYF. Here the CDR3 DNA reads TGTGCCAGCAGCCGGGACGGGGGCTACGAACAGTATTTC.

To note about this clonotype: This may arise from a read error, as a much more abundant clone is one base away. The chain is built from TRBV7-9 and TRBJ2-6; the D gene is possibly TRBD1 (5 bases). The CDR3 sequence is 16 residues long. CDR1 is SEHNR and CDR2 is FQNEAQ in the germline V gene (reference sequence). CDR3 region: CVSSPSRGTGANVLTF. The CDR3, as DNA: TGTGTCAGCAGTCCGAGTAGGGGTACGGGGGCCAACGTCCTGACTTTC.

Comments on this clonotype: A much larger clone lies a single base off, so this may be a read error. The V and J genes are TRBV28 and TRBJ2-3; possibly TRBD2 for D (6 bases). The CDR3 consists of 15 residues. The germline gives CDR1 MDHEN, CDR2 SYDVKM. In DNA form, the CDR3 reads TGTACCAGCAGCCCTGGCGGGGTAAACGCAGATACGCAGTATTTT. Protein sequence: CTSSPGGVNADTQYF.

As concerns this clonotype: At one end the junction does not follow the germline gene, possibly because of a read error. CDR3 nucleotide sequence: TGTGCTAGCAGTTACGCCCCAGACGGGACAGGGGAGCAGTACTTC. It codes for CASSYAPDGTGEQYF. The chain carries TRBV6-5 and TRBJ2-7; 9 bases line up with TRBD1. Germline V gene data show CDR1 as MNHEY and CDR2 as SVGAGI. The CDR3 is 15 amino acids.

This clonotype was recorded once. DNA of the CDR3: TGTGCCTGCATGGAGACCGTCTACGAGCAGTACTTC. Translating gives CACMETVYEQYF. The rearrangement uses TRBV6-1 and TRBJ2-7; D gene ambiguous. Germline CDR1 reads MNHNS; CDR2 reads SASEGT. This CDR3 is built from 12 residues. V was clipped by 11 bases and J by 3 bases, with 14 bases between them.

This clonotype was counted ten times or more. The gene calls are TRBV4-2 and TRBJ2-1, with 13 bases aligning to TRBD2. V lost 0 bases and J lost 8; bases outside the gene matches: 7. Germline V lookup: CDR1 LGHNA, CDR2 YNFKEQ. The CDR3 contains 17 residues. CDR3 DNA: TGTGCCAGCAGCCAAGATCTTGGACTAGCGGGAGAGGATGAGCAGTTCTTC. This encodes CASSQDLGLAGEDEQFF.

CDR3 sequence: CASGSNRQLVSGNTIYF. CDR3 in DNA: TGTGCCAGCGGTTCTAACCGACAGTTAGTCTCTGGAAACACCATATATTTT. This chain connects TRBV2 to TRBJ1-3; TRBD1 is a possible D gene (5 bases). Germline V gives CDR1 SNHLY, CDR2 FYNNEI. This CDR3 has 17 amino acids. V was cut by 8 bases and J by 0 bases, with 20 bases left in between.

This clonotype was counted once. The CDR3 end shows no conserved phenylalanine or tryptophan, and so a read error is likely. The chain couples TRBV29-1 to TRBJ2-3, with 8 positions matching TRBD1. Germline V gene lookup returns CDR1 SQVTM and CDR2 ANQGSEA. This CDR3 comprises 13 residues. CDR3 protein: CNVNRDRLGMQYS. CDR3 DNA: TGCAACGTTAACCGGGACAGGCTCGGTATGCAGTATTCT.

As concerns this clonotype: Without the conserved terminal phenylalanine or tryptophan, this CDR3 likely stems from a read error. This chain uses TRBV28 with TRBJ2-7; D remains unclear. Looked up from germline, CDR1 is MDHEN and CDR2 is SYDVKM. The CDR3 runs 15 residues. This CDR3 is CTSSLIGRSVYEQYL. CDR3 DNA: TGTACCAGCAGTTTAATAGGTCGCAGTGTCTACGAGCAGTACCTC.

In regard to this clonotype: An end of the junction differs from the germline gene, which may be a read error. CDR3 loop: CASSFRQNTGDLLF. Here the CDR3 DNA reads TGTGCCAGCAGTTTTCGACAGAACACAGGGGACCTGTTGTTT. The gene calls are TRBV6-1 and TRBJ2-2; 7 bases line up with TRBD1. The germline V gene encodes CDR1 MNHNS and CDR2 SASEGT. This CDR3 has 14 amino acids.

J is TRBJ2-1 and V is TRBV12-3 or TRBV12-4; 7 nucleotides align to TRBD2. J lost 15 bases, V lost 4 bases, and 12 bases had no gene match. The CDR3 loop spans 13 amino acids. CDR3 in DNA: TGTGCCAGCAGTTCCCTCCTAGCGGAAGTTTCGTTCTTC. Residues: CASSSLLAEVSFF.

V usage is TRBV4-2 and J usage is TRBJ1-5; TRBD1 matches at 10 bases. The germline CDR1 and CDR2 sequences are LGHNA and YNFKEQ. The CDR3 extends over 16 amino acids. V trimming: 2 bases; J trimming: 7 bases; junction bases outside the gene matches: 8. CDR3 sequence: CASSQNGGQGGQPQHF. DNA for the CDR3: TGTGCCAGCAGCCAAAATGGAGGACAGGGGGGGCAGCCCCAGCATTTT.

Comment on this clonotype: Here the CDR3 omits its conserved ending phenylalanine or tryptophan, so a read error is the likely source. V gene TRBV29-1 combines with J gene TRBJ2-5; perhaps D is TRBD1 or TRBD2 (5 bases each). The CDR3 is 12 residues long. V lost 3 bases to trimming and J lost 6 bases, with 11 bases between them. Germline V gene lookup returns CDR1 SQVTM and CDR2 ANQGSEA. This CDR3 is CSVDPGLKTQYH. CDR3 bases: TGCAGCGTTGATCCGGGGCTGAAGACCCAGTACCAC.

This CDR3 reads CASSSESYVQYF. Here the CDR3 DNA reads TGTGCCAGCAGCTCGGAAAGCTACGTGCAATACTTC. The chain has TRBV5-6 and TRBJ2-7; D call uncertain. The length of the CDR3 is 12 residues. Trimming took 3 bases from V and 13 from J, leaving 17 bases between them. Germline V lookup: CDR1 SGHDT, CDR2 YYEEEE.

Comments on this clonotype: At one boundary the junction diverges from the germline segment, which might be a read error. This chain links TRBV29-1 with TRBJ2-7, with 11 bases that match TRBD2. Germline lookup yields CDR1 SQVTM and CDR2 ANQGSEA. The CDR3 runs to 14 residues. The CDR3 region has the DNA TGCAGCGTTAGAATAGCGGGGGGGCCCTACAAGCAGTACTTC. Its protein is CSVRIAGGPYKQYF.

To note about this clonotype: The junction does not match germline at one end; this may be a read error. The CDR3 region has the DNA TGCGCCAGCAGCTTAGGGGGTCTTACGGACGAGCAGTACTTC. It yields the protein CASSLGGLTDEQYF. The chain employs TRBV11-2 and TRBJ2-7; D might be TRBD1 (6 bases). Germline V gene sequence: CDR1 SGHAT, CDR2 FQNNGV. This CDR3 region has 14 residues.